What follows are 25 T cell receptor beta chains derived from one specimen sequenced in a study of blood T cell repertoires in COVID-19. Some clones are missing from TCRdb's copy, which holds only in-frame ones; the method was immunoSEQ multiplex PCR. This sample has around 190,000 clones, with roughly 80% found just once. Sequencing used peripheral blood. Receptors were obtained from a woman between 55 and 75 years old with COVID-19, enrolled during active disease.

The J gene is TRBJ2-3, the V gene TRBV7-3; TRBD2 aligns across 7 bases. This CDR3 region has 15 residues. Trimming at V came to 5 bases and at J to 3 bases, leaving 8 bases not matched to a gene. Germline lookup yields CDR1 SGHTA and CDR2 FQGTGA. The CDR3 spells CASSRTPGGTDTQYF. The CDR3 region has the DNA TGTGCCAGCAGCCGAACCCCCGGGGGGACAGATACGCAGTATTTT.

The chain is built from TRBV18 and TRBJ1-3, with a tentative D call TRBD1 (6 bases). This CDR3 is 16 amino acids long. Germline V gives CDR1 KGHSH, CDR2 LQKENI. V lost 5 bases, J lost 2 bases, and 16 bases lay in between. DNA for the CDR3: TGTGCCAGCTCATTCGGACAGACAAACCCTGGAAACACCATATATTTT. Its protein product is CASSFGQTNPGNTIYF.

The rearrangement joins TRBV5-1 to TRBJ2-3; 7 bases are shared with TRBD2. Trimming took 3 bases from V and 2 from J; bases not matched to a gene: 9. The CDR3 covers 16 residues. Per germline, CDR1 SGHRS and CDR2 YFSETQ. The CDR3 region has the DNA TGCGCCAGCAGCTCGACTAGCCTTACCCTCACAGATACGCAGTATTTT. Translated: CASSSTSLTLTDTQYF.

This chain joins TRBV3-1 (or the pseudogene TRBV3-2) and TRBJ1-2, with D possibly matching TRBD1 (6 bases). Trimming cost V 3 bases and J 4 bases, with 12 bases left between them. This CDR3 comprises 14 residues. In germline, CDR1 is LGHDT, CDR2 YNNKEL (reference sequence). CDR3 coding DNA: TGTGCCAGCAGCCACGCAGGGGAAGGCTATGGCTACACCTTC. Protein: CASSHAGEGYGYTF.

This chain joins TRBV3-1 (or the pseudogene TRBV3-2) and TRBJ2-7; 13 bases line up with TRBD2. The trim removed 0 bases at V and 12 bases at J, leaving 8 bases unmatched. Germline CDR1 LGHDT, CDR2 YNNKEL (reference sequence). The CDR3 covers 15 residues. The CDR3 region has the DNA TGTGCCAGCAGCCAAGAGGGGACTAGCGGGGCGTCCGGGTACTTC. It codes for CASSQEGTSGASGYF.

The CDR3 region is CASSQEGTGGAYNEQFF. CDR3 sequence (DNA): TGTGCCAGCAGCCAAGAAGGGACAGGGGGCGCCTACAATGAGCAGTTCTTC. The rearrangement joins TRBV4-2 to TRBJ2-1; 12 nucleotides line up with TRBD1. This CDR3 contains 17 residues. The germline gives CDR1 LGHNA, CDR2 YNFKEQ. V shed 0 bases, J shed 2 bases, and the junction held 2 bases outside the gene matches.

V is TRBV7-9 and J is TRBJ2-1, with 11 bases identical to TRBD2. Unmatched junction bases numbered 3, after V lost 1 base and J lost 7 bases. The CDR3 consists of 15 residues. Per germline, CDR1 SEHNR and CDR2 FQNEAQ (reference sequence). The CDR3 reads CASSLGGTSGNEQFF. The DNA of the CDR3 is TGTGCCAGCAGCTTAGGGGGGACTAGCGGAAATGAGCAGTTCTTC.

The rearrangement uses TRBV6-5 and TRBJ1-3; D is unresolved. V lost 4 bases and J lost 4, with 14 bases in between. In germline, CDR1 is MNHEY, CDR2 SVGAGI. The CDR3 spans 15 residues. The CDR3 bases are TGTGCCAGCAGTTCTCGTGACAAGTCGGGAAACACCATATATTTT. It codes for CASSSRDKSGNTIYF.

The rearrangement links TRBV4-2 to TRBJ2-7; tentatively, D is TRBD2 (6 bases). This CDR3 has 15 amino acids. V lost 3 bases and J lost 2, with 14 bases in between. Looked up from germline, CDR1 is LGHNA and CDR2 is YNFKEQ. The CDR3 region is CASSQGGTLAYEQYF. CDR3 DNA sequence: TGTGCCAGCAGCCAGGGTGGGACTTTGGCCTACGAGCAGTACTTC.

This chain joins TRBV9 and TRBJ1-5; D is possibly TRBD1 (6 bases). The V end was cut by 7 bases, the J end by 3 bases, with 17 bases between. The CDR3 is made up of 15 amino acids. Germline assignment: CDR1 SGDLS and CDR2 YYNGEE. CDR3 loop: CASGRDTRPNQPQHF. In DNA, the CDR3 is TGTGCCAGCGGACGGGACACCAGGCCCAATCAGCCCCAGCATTTT.

The chain has TRBV7-9 and TRBJ1-1; 7 bases are shared with TRBD1. J gave up 4 bases and V 5 bases, and 10 bases lay outside the gene matches. From germline, CDR1 is SEHNR and CDR2 FQNEAQ (reference sequence). This CDR3 contains 15 residues. The CDR3 is CASSHAGQGGTEAFF. The DNA of the CDR3 is TGTGCCAGCAGCCACGCCGGGCAGGGGGGCACTGAAGCTTTCTTT.

The rearrangement links TRBV2 to TRBJ2-2; possibly TRBD2 for D (5 bases). Trimming took off 6 bases at V and 5 bases at J, with 13 bases between the two ends. Germline values: CDR1 SNHLY, CDR2 FYNNEI. This CDR3 is 14 amino acids long. Here the CDR3 reads CASRPGIPTGELFF. CDR3 nucleotides: TGTGCCAGCAGGCCCGGGATCCCAACCGGGGAGCTGTTTTTT.

The chain combines TRBV5-4 with TRBJ2-1, with TRBD1 matching over 8 bases. V shed 0 bases, J shed 4 bases, and the junction held 3 bases outside the gene matches. Germline-derived CDR1 and CDR2 are SGHNT and YYREEE (reference sequence). CDR3 length equals 15 residues. For the CDR3, the DNA is TGTGCCAGCAGCTTGGTGGGACAGGCGTACAATGAGCAGTTCTTC. The encoded protein is CASSLVGQAYNEQFF.

The J gene is TRBJ2-7, the V gene TRBV7-8; D might be TRBD2 (6 bases). V dropped 1 base and J dropped 3 bases, with 10 bases sitting between them. The CDR3 runs 14 residues. CDR1 SGHVS and CDR2 FQNEAQ come from the germline V gene. The CDR3 loop is CASSLGGTFYEQYF. CDR3 bases: TGTGCCAGCAGCTTAGGGGGGACTTTCTACGAGCAGTACTTC.

This clone was counted a few times. The gene calls are TRBV5-1 and TRBJ2-2; TRBD2 is a possible D gene (5 bases). The CDR3 runs to 16 residues. Trimming took 4 bases from V and 1 from J, leaving 14 bases between them. Germline values: CDR1 SGHRS, CDR2 YFSETQ. The CDR3 region is CASSLRGAVNTGELFF. The CDR3 DNA sequence: TGCGCCAGCAGCCTCCGTGGAGCGGTGAACACCGGGGAGCTGTTTTTT.

The chain carries TRBV28 and TRBJ2-1; 7 bases are shared with TRBD2. With 5 bases clipped from V and 5 bases from J, the junction kept 9 bases outside the gene matches. Germline V gene lookup returns CDR1 MDHEN and CDR2 SYDVKM. CDR3 length equals 15 residues. CDR3 loop: CASSPGGTPNNEQFF. CDR3 bases: TGTGCCAGCAGTCCGGGAGGAACCCCCAACAATGAGCAGTTCTTC.

This clone occurred once. The chain links TRBV10-3 to TRBJ1-5; a possible D gene is TRBD1 (5 bases). The CDR3 has 13 amino acids. The V gene lost 6 bases and the J gene lost 6 bases, with 12 bases spanning the gap. Germline CDR1 and CDR2: ENHRY and SYGVKD. CDR3 protein: CAIRNLTGQPQHF. CDR3 in DNA: TGTGCCATCAGGAACCTCACAGGTCAGCCCCAGCATTTT.

This clone turned up a few times. The chain links TRBV11-2 to TRBJ2-7; TRBD2 aligns across 7 bases. Germline V lookup: CDR1 SGHAT, CDR2 FQNNGV. This CDR3 contains 16 residues. J lost 7 bases, V lost 5 bases, and 17 bases had no gene match. The CDR3 DNA reads as TGTGCCAGCAGCACCCACCGGGACTACAATCGTCTTGAGCAGTACTTC. Residues: CASSTHRDYNRLEQYF.

This clone came up once. The J gene is TRBJ2-5, the V gene TRBV6-6; 9 bases align to TRBD1. The CDR3 consists of 16 residues. From germline, CDR1 is MNHNY and CDR2 SVGAGI (reference sequence). After removal of 6 bases from V and 7 bases from J, the junction contained 15 bases not matched to a gene. The CDR3 region has the DNA TGTGCCAGCAGACACCGCCCGGGGACAGGGAGGGGGACCCAGTACTTC. Translation gives CASRHRPGTGRGTQYF.

The chain has TRBV5-6 and TRBJ1-6; D is possibly TRBD1 (6 bases). Trimming removed 5 bases from V and 2 bases from J, with 17 bases in between. CDR3 size: 17 residues. Germline values: CDR1 SGHDT, CDR2 YYEEEE. In DNA form, the CDR3 reads TGTGCCAGCAGGACCTCACTAGGGGGACCCTATAATTCACCCCTCCACTTT. This translates into CASRTSLGGPYNSPLHF. The complete variable domain, with remaining parts taken from reference TRBV5-6 and TRBJ1-6, reads DAGVTQSPTHLIKTRGQQVTLRCSPKSGHDTVSWYQQALGQGPQFIFQYYEEEERQRGNFPDRFSGHQFPNYSSELNVNALLLGDSALYLCASRTSLGGPYNSPLHFGNGTRLTVT.

The gene calls are TRBV28 and TRBJ2-3; TRBD2 matches 16 bases. Germline lookup yields CDR1 MDHEN and CDR2 SYDVKM. The CDR3 consists of 16 residues. Germline trimming cut 6 bases from V and 7 bases from J; bases unmatched to any gene: 7. The CDR3, as DNA: TGTGCCAGCAGACGAGGGACTAGCGGGGGGGTCAATACGCAGTATTTT. It is translated as CASRRGTSGGVNTQYF.

J is TRBJ1-6 and V is TRBV9, with TRBD1 as a possible D gene (5 bases). CDR3 length equals 14 residues. Germline loops: CDR1 SGDLS, CDR2 YYNGEE. Trimming took off 3 bases at V and 8 bases at J, with 12 bases between the two ends. The CDR3 bases are TGTGCCAGCAGCGGGGGCTCGACAGATTCACCCCTCCACTTT. Encoded protein: CASSGGSTDSPLHF.

In regard to this clone: Other DNA sequences in the same sample also yield this CDR3. The CDR3 bases are TGTGCCAGTAGTATAGAAGACAGGGGGGATCAGCCCCAGCATTTT. Its protein product is CASSIEDRGDQPQHF. The rearrangement links TRBV19 to TRBJ1-5, with 9 bases aligning to TRBD1. This CDR3 is 15 amino acids long. V lost 0 bases to trimming and J lost 5 bases; unmatched junction nucleotides: 2. Per germline, CDR1 LNHDA and CDR2 SQIVND (reference sequence).

The chain employs TRBV28 and TRBJ1-3; the match to TRBD1 covers 9 bases. V lost 4 bases and J lost 2; bases outside the gene matches: 3. Germline V CDR1 and CDR2: MDHEN, SYDVKM. This CDR3 spans 15 amino acids. In DNA, the CDR3 is TGTGCCAGCAGTTCAAGGGACAGGGCTGGAAACACCATATATTTT. Its translation is CASSSRDRAGNTIYF.

This clone was seen more than once but under ten times. The chain combines TRBV7-3 with TRBJ1-1; a possible D gene is TRBD1 (5 bases). The CDR3 covers 15 residues. Trimming stripped 1 base from V and 1 base from J, with 10 bases between. Per the germline V gene, CDR1 is SGHTA and CDR2 is FQGTGA. The CDR3 protein is CASSLIGRENTEAFF. The CDR3 DNA reads as TGTGCCAGCAGCTTAATCGGCAGGGAGAACACTGAAGCTTTCTTT.